This TCR beta chain is from a study of response to subunit inactivated influenza vaccine. This clonotype was observed a handful of times. The CDR3 extends over 13 amino acids. Trimming pared 3 bases from V and 3 bases from J, leaving 12 bases between. The germline CDR1 and CDR2 sequences are DFQATT and SNEGSKA (reference sequence). One entry per CDR3 protein results from TCRdb running MiXCR on the RT-PCR reads. The sample lists about 540,000 distinct CDR3 sequences; approximately 24% were seen once. This same sample was also part of a study on T cells expressing NK-cell markers. This second study says: TCR beta cDNA was generated via 5'RACE template switching incorporating UMIs. Eight donors were sequenced, of whom seven were HCMV-seropositive, while the remaining one was HCMV-seronegative. Dominant NKG2C+ clonotypes in about 6 donors made up roughly 1.0-7.0% of CD8+ T cells. Researchers report these clonotypes also headed the CD3+CD56-NKG2C+ fraction in a handful of donors.

The receptor was derived from a man aged 50-59 years who received an inactivated influenza vaccine. This chain links TRBV20-1 with TRBJ2-7, with unresolved D. The sample in question was CD4+ T cells sorted from PBMCs, obtained 12 days after vaccination. The CDR3 coding sequence is TGCAGTGCTAGGGTCGAGTCGGGCTACGAGCAGTACTTC. It translates to CSARVESGYEQYF.